This TCR beta chain was sequenced for a study of CD8 T cells in ankylosing spondylitis. The study, taken as a whole, reports: About 8 highly homologous variants made up a TCR beta motif that seemed to typify ankylosing spondylitis blood. Within peripheral blood, clones linked to disease were CD8+ and relatively rare. From matched ankylosing spondylitis synovial fluid, disease-linked clones were reportedly recovered at significantly enriched levels. Earlier authors reported some of these motif variants in reactive arthritis synovial fluid and blood.

Libraries for TCR beta were made by quantitative 5'-RACE with molecular barcodes. TCRdb re-analysed the 5' RACE reads in MiXCR, keeping a single row per CDR3 protein. Here the sample spans over 600,000 distinct CDR3 sequences, around 20% being singletons. The CDR3 has 18 amino acids. Germline assignment: CDR1 SGHVS and CDR2 FQNEAQ. The V segment lost 5 bases and the J segment 2 bases; nucleotides outside the gene matches: 15. In this sample, this clonotype turned up a few times. Its specificity is not known. The source is a male donor with ankylosing spondylitis. Sequenced material: blood, either unsorted or a sorted T cell fraction (not recorded which). V is TRBV7-8 and J is TRBJ2-3; 8 nucleotides align to TRBD2. The CDR3 region has the DNA TGTGCCAGCAGCGTAGTGACGGGGTCGGGAGGGAACACAGATACGCAGTATTTT. Amino acid sequence: CASSVVTGSGGNTDTQYF.